Presented here are 12 T cell receptor beta chains from one specimen sequenced in a study of T cell repertoires in cytomegalovirus infection. One entry per CDR3 protein results from TCRdb running MiXCR on the reads. The sample contains 250,000 to 300,000 distinct CDR3 sequences, 9.1% of which appear only once. The sequenced material came from PBMCs. The receptor source for this set is a human donor in good health (CMV status not recorded). Some clones in this sample may be carry-over from other donors' samples.

This CDR3 reads CASSLVIASEQFF. CDR3 in DNA: TGCGCCAGCAGCTTGGTAATAGCCAGCGAGCAGTTCTTC. The chain joins TRBV5-1 to TRBJ2-1; no clear D gene. CDR3 length: 13 amino acids. Trimming took off 0 bases at V and 10 bases at J, with 11 bases between the two ends. Germline assignment: CDR1 SGHRS and CDR2 YFSETQ.

The chain employs TRBV7-2 and TRBJ2-3, with 9 nucleotides matching TRBD2. This CDR3 region has 17 residues. Germline V CDR1 and CDR2: SGHTA, FQGNSA. After removal of 2 bases from V and 1 base from J, the junction contained 7 bases not matched to a gene. CDR3 DNA: TGTGCCAGCAGCTTATTCCGGCTAGCGGGACGCACAGATACGCAGTATTTT. It encodes CASSLFRLAGRTDTQYF. Drawing the rest from reference TRBV7-2 and TRBJ2-3, the complete variable domain is GAGVSQSPSNKVTEKGKDVELRCDPISGHTALYWYRQSLGQGLEFLIYFQGNSAPDKSGLPSDRFSAERTGGSVSTLTIQRTQQEDSAVYLCASSLFRLAGRTDTQYFGPGTRLTVL.

This clonotype was observed a few times. This chain links TRBV20-1 with TRBJ2-7; D is undetermined. The CDR3 length is 15 residues. V lost 0 bases to trimming and J lost 2 bases, with 14 bases between them. Germline assignment: CDR1 DFQATT and CDR2 SNEGSKA (reference sequence). This CDR3 is CSARDHGGLTYEQYF. The CDR3 DNA reads TGCAGTGCTAGAGATCACGGCGGCTTAACCTACGAGCAGTACTTC.

This clonotype has ten or more counts. The chain combines TRBV6-7 with TRBJ1-5, with 8 bases matching TRBD1. TRBV6-7 is flagged as an ORF with uncertain function. The CDR3 covers 14 residues. The ends lost 5 bases at V and 3 bases at J; junction bases unmatched: 3. CDR3 nucleotide sequence: TGTGCCAGCAGTCTGGACAGGGTCAATCAGCCCCAGCATTTT. This gives the protein CASSLDRVNQPQHF.

This clonotype was recorded many times. The V gene is TRBV19, the J gene TRBJ2-1; D is perhaps TRBD1 (5 bases). Trimming took off 0 bases at V and 9 bases at J, with 12 bases between the two ends. Germline assignment: CDR1 LNHDA and CDR2 SQIVND (reference sequence). This CDR3 has 14 residues. CDR3 sequence: CASSIDLFRGEQFF. For the CDR3, the DNA is TGTGCCAGTAGTATAGATCTTTTTAGGGGTGAGCAGTTCTTC.

This clonotype was seen ten or more times. The V gene is TRBV6-2 or TRBV6-3, the J gene TRBJ1-2; maybe TRBD1 (6 bases). Deletions cut 2 bases from V and 7 bases from J, with 20 bases between. Per the germline V gene, CDR1 is MNHEY and CDR2 is SVGEGT. The CDR3 has 16 amino acids. The CDR3 here is CASSYPVGGPPLGYTF. The CDR3 DNA is TGTGCCAGCAGTTACCCGGTCGGGGGCCCACCACTTGGCTACACCTTC.

V and J are TRBV7-2 and TRBJ2-7, with D unresolved. This CDR3 spans 15 amino acids. The V gene lost 5 bases and the J gene lost 0 bases, with 14 bases spanning the gap. Per the germline V gene, CDR1 is SGHTA and CDR2 is FQGNSA. CDR3 nucleotide sequence: TGTGCCAGCAGCCAGTCGGGCCTTGACTCCTACGAGCAGTACTTC. As protein: CASSQSGLDSYEQYF.

This sequence joins TRBV28 and TRBJ2-3; 7 nucleotides agree with TRBD2. Per germline, CDR1 MDHEN and CDR2 SYDVKM. The V gene end was trimmed by 7 bases and the J gene end by 9 bases; junction bases not matched to a gene: 7. CDR3 length: 12 amino acids. Here the CDR3 DNA reads TGTGCCAGCACCGGGACTATATCGACGCAGTATTTT. This encodes CASTGTISTQYF.

The V and J genes are TRBV18 and TRBJ1-6; D is uncertain. The length of the CDR3 is 14 residues. Per the germline V gene, CDR1 is KGHSH and CDR2 is LQKENI. V dropped 2 bases and J dropped 7 bases, with 9 bases sitting between them. In nucleotides, the CDR3 is TGTGCCAGCTCACCATCCACCGGGAATTCACCCCTCCACTTT. Its translation: CASSPSTGNSPLHF.

The rearrangement uses TRBV12-3 or TRBV12-4 and TRBJ2-7; the D gene is possibly TRBD1 (5 bases). The V end was cut by 6 bases, the J end by 3 bases, with 12 bases between. This CDR3 contains 13 residues. CDR3 sequence (DNA): TGTGCCAGCAGCATGGCAGGGAACTACGAGCAGTACTTC. Translating it yields CASSMAGNYEQYF.

This clonotype was counted at least ten times. The genes are TRBV12-3 or TRBV12-4 and TRBJ1-6; 8 positions match TRBD1. V lost 4 bases to trimming and J lost 2 bases; unmatched junction nucleotides: 7. CDR3 length: 17 residues. This CDR3 is CASSSGTGGPYNSPLHF. The CDR3 DNA reads as TGTGCCAGCAGTTCGGGGACAGGCGGTCCCTATAATTCACCCCTCCACTTT.

This clonotype was counted at least ten times. V and J are TRBV7-2 and TRBJ2-5; D might be TRBD1 (5 bases). V dropped 0 bases and J dropped 1 base, with 21 bases sitting between them. Germline assignment: CDR1 SGHTA and CDR2 FQGNSA. The CDR3 sequence is 19 residues long. CDR3 in DNA: TGTGCCAGCAGCTTAGCTCCCTTCCGGCAGGGCAGTCGCCAAGAGACCCAGTACTTC. It translates to CASSLAPFRQGSRQETQYF.